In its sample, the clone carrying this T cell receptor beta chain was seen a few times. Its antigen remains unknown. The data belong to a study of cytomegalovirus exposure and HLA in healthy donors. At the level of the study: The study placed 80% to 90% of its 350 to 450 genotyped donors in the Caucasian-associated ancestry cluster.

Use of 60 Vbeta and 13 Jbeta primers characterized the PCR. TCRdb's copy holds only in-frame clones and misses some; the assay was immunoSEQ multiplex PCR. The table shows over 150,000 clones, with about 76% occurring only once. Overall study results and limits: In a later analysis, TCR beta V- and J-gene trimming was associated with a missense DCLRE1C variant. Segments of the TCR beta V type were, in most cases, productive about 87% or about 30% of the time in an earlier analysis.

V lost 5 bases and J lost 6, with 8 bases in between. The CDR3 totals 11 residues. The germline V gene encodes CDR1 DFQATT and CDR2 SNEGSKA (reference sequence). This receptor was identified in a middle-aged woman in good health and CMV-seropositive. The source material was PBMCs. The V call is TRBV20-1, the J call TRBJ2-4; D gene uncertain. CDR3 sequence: CSAATRNIQYF. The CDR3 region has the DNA TGCAGTGCTGCGACTCGAAACATTCAGTACTTC.